Each of the 5 T cell receptor beta chains below was sequenced from the same sample in a study of T cell changes during pregnancy in multiple sclerosis. The assay was immunoSEQ multiplex PCR, and TCRdb's table has in-frame clones only and misses some. The table records about 77,000 clones, over 75% of them present only once. The sequences come from peripheral blood, collected before pregnancy. These receptors all stem from a female donor with multiple sclerosis, enrolled in a pregnancy study.

This clone was found once. The chain recombines TRBV5-1 with TRBJ2-2, with D unresolved. Germline CDR1 SGHRS, CDR2 YFSETQ. Trimming took 5 bases from V and 8 from J, leaving 13 bases between them. The CDR3 totals 13 residues. CDR3: CASRPRGAGELFF. The CDR3 DNA reads as TGCGCCAGCAGGCCGCGTGGAGCGGGGGAGCTGTTTTTT.

The chain is built from TRBV6-5 and TRBJ1-6, with TRBD1 as a possible D gene (6 bases). The V end lost 0 bases, the J end lost 9 bases, and 12 bases lay between the germline ends. Per the germline V gene, CDR1 is MNHEY and CDR2 is SVGAGI. The CDR3 sequence is 15 residues long. CDR3 amino acids: CASSYSGLGGSPLHF. The CDR3 DNA follows: TGTGCCAGCAGTTACTCAGGACTAGGGGGTTCACCCCTCCACTTT.

The J gene is TRBJ1-1, the V gene TRBV29-1, with D maybe TRBD1 (5 bases). The CDR3 is 13 amino acids. Germline values: CDR1 SQVTM, CDR2 ANQGSEA. The V end lost 6 bases, the J end lost 4 bases, and 15 bases lay between the germline ends. The CDR3 protein is CSVRGLRLTEAFF. The CDR3 DNA is TGCAGCGTCCGGGGACTCCGACTCACTGAAGCTTTCTTT.

The rearrangement joins TRBV9 to TRBJ1-4; 7 nucleotides align to TRBD1. The length of the CDR3 is 17 residues. Germline V gene data show CDR1 as SGDLS and CDR2 as YYNGEE. V lost 3 bases to trimming and J lost 1 base; unmatched junction nucleotides: 9. The CDR3: CASSGGTALVTNEKLFF. CDR3 coding DNA: TGTGCCAGCAGCGGGGGGACAGCTCTGGTAACTAATGAAAAACTGTTTTTT. The full variable domain, with the rest looked up from reference TRBV9 and TRBJ1-4, is DSGVTQTPKHLITATGQRVTLRCSPRSGDLSVYWYQQSLDQGLQFLIQYYNGEERAKGNILERFSAQQFPDLHSELNLSSLELGDSALYFCASSGGTALVTNEKLFFGSGTQLSVL.

This clone was recorded once. The V gene is TRBV6-6, the J gene TRBJ2-2, with D unresolved. CDR1 is MNHNY, CDR2 SVGAGI, per germline (reference sequence). There are 11 residues in the CDR3. V was shortened by 8 bases and J by 7 bases, with 8 bases between the two germline ends. For the CDR3, the DNA is TGTGCCAGCGAGAGAAACGGGGAGCTGTTTTTT. It specifies CASERNGELFF.